This TCR beta chain was recovered during a study of OX40 agonist ivuxolimab in advanced cancers. Study observations and caveats: Clonal expansion from baseline to week 6 occurred in both CD4+ and CD8+ T cells.

Germline CDR1 and CDR2: SGHDT and YYEEEE. Germline trimming cut 2 bases from V and 7 bases from J; bases unmatched to any gene: 8. CDR3 size: 16 residues. Assay used: immunoSEQ multiplex PCR; TCRdb lists only in-frame clones, some missing. This sample yields roughly 93,000 clones, of which around 80% are seen a single time; roughly 5% belongs to the top ten. On this clone itself: The antigen remains unidentified.

The source was CD4+ or CD8+ T cells sorted from blood, collected in a trial of the OX40 agonist ivuxolimab. The chain uses TRBV5-6 and TRBJ1-6, with 8 positions matching TRBD1. The sequence derives from an adult with an advanced solid tumor such as melanoma, head and neck, liver or kidney cancer. This CDR3 reads CASSLYGQGGNSPLHF. For the CDR3, the DNA is TGTGCCAGCAGCTTATACGGACAGGGTGGAAATTCACCCCTCCACTTT.